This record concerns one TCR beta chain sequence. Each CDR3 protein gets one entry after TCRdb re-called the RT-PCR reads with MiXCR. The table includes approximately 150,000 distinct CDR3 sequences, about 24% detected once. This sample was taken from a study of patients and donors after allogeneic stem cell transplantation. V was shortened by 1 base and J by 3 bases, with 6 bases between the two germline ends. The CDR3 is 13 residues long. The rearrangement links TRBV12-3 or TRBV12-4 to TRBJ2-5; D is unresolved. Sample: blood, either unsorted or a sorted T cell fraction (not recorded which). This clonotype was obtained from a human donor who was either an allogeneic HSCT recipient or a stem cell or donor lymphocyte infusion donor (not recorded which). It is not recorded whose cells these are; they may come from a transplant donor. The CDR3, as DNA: TGTGCCAGCAGTTTAGATATAGAAGAGACCCAGTACTTC. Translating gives CASSLDIEETQYF.